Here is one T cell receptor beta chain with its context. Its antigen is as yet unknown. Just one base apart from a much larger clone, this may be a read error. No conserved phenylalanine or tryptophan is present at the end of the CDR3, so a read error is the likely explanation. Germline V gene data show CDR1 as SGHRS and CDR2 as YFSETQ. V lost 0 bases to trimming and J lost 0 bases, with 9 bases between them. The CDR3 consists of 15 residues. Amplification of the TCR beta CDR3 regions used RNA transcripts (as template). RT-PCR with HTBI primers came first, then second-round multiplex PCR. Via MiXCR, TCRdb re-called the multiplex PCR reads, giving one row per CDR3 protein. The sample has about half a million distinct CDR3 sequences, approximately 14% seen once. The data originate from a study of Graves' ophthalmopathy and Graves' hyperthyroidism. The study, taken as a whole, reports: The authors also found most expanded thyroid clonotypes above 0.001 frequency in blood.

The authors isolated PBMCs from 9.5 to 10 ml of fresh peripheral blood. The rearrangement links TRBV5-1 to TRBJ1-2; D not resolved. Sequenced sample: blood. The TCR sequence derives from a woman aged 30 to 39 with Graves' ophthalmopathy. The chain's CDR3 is CASSLAGEANYGYTV. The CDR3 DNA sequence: TGCGCCAGCAGCTTGGCAGGAGAGGCTAACTATGGCTACACCGTC.